The rows below give T cell receptor beta chains drawn from one sample of a study of OX40 agonist ivuxolimab in advanced cancers. Sequencing was performed with immunoSEQ multiplex PCR; in TCRdb, only in-frame clones are kept and a portion is missing. The sample carries under 40,000 clones, roughly four fifths recorded once. Sequencing used CD4+ or CD8+ T cells sorted from blood, obtained in a trial of the OX40 agonist ivuxolimab. These TCRs come from an adult with an advanced solid tumor such as melanoma, head and neck, liver or kidney cancer. CDR3s leave out the opening cysteine and the closing phenylalanine or tryptophan. Each record gives: V gene, J gene, CDR3 protein.

>TRBV7-2|TRBJ2-1
ASSLRAGVYNEQF
>TRBV6-6|TRBJ1-5
ASSSRTEPGQPQH
>TRBV25-1|TRBJ2-2
ASSESWGLAGGAGELF
>TRBV19|TRBJ2-2
ASSILGGHTGELF
>TRBV27|TRBJ2-3
ASRPQGRADTQY
>TRBV25-1|TRBJ2-5
ASSGRQGRQATQY
>TRBV6-6|TRBJ1-2
ASSYSTGGNYGYT
>TRBV15|TRBJ1-5
ATSRVLYQPQH
>TRBV6-5|TRBJ1-4
ASSYSRTQLEKLF
>TRBV29-1|TRBJ1-2
SVAGGGYT
>TRBV18|TRBJ2-2
ASSPQGNSNTGELF
>TRBV27|TRBJ1-2
ASSFAGNYGYT
>TRBV2|TRBJ1-6
ASSTLGSPLH
>TRBV19|TRBJ2-3
ASSIGLTDTQY
>TRBV27|TRBJ2-3
ASSSGHAATDTQY
>TRBV5-1|TRBJ2-1
ASAGLAVGDEQF
>TRBV5-6|TRBJ2-5
ASSLTPDQETQY
>TRBV16|TRBJ1-5
ASSQYGRGQPQH
>TRBV19|TRBJ1-1
ASSIVVGRIAF
>TRBV25-1|TRBJ2-7
ASRAGGLSSEQY
>TRBV28|TRBJ1-5
ASSLWGFNQPQH
>TRBV7-9|TRBJ1-6
ASSLNQGQGSPLH
>TRBV28|TRBJ1-5
ASSFNLGAQH
>TRBV28|TRBJ1-1
ASSLRNPGVLKAF
>TRBV6-5|TRBJ2-7
ASSYTRGTAYEQY
>TRBV13|TRBJ2-7
ASSLGFSYEQY
>TRBV2|TRBJ2-7
ASSALRGDEQY
>TRBV11-2|TRBJ2-7
ASSSTQGALYEQY
>TRBV7-2|TRBJ2-7
ASSFSFGTSDEQY
>TRBV2|TRBJ1-1
ASKVGGAGTEAF
>TRBV11-2|TRBJ1-1
ASSFALNTEAF
>TRBV4-1|TRBJ1-6
ASSLLERDTPLH
>TRBV7-6|TRBJ1-1
ASSPAQGAYTEAF
>TRBV5-6|TRBJ2-1
ASSLWEGGYNEQF
>TRBV6-5|TRBJ2-3
ASSASVTDTQY
>TRBV5-1|TRBJ2-5
ASRLMGGSDRETQY
>TRBV7-3|TRBJ2-6
ASSLVGAASPPGANVLT
>TRBV11-2|TRBJ1-2
ASSLERVGAGGGYT
>TRBV7-2|TRBJ1-5
ASSLAVSNQPQH
>TRBV5-5|TRBJ1-2
ASSGTGYGYT
>TRBV11-3|TRBJ2-7
ASSPTVGPLSSYEQY
>TRBV5-1|TRBJ1-1
ASSTTGTTNTEAF
>TRBV18|TRBJ1-2
ASSPLRGGEGYT
>TRBV6-6|TRBJ1-5
ASREQYSNQPQH
>TRBV5-1|TRBJ1-2
ASSGDNYGYT
>TRBV28|TRBJ2-3
ATRPGGSRADTQY
>TRBV18|TRBJ2-1
ASSPSDEQF
>TRBV28|TRBJ1-1
ASSLRGVYAEAF
>TRBV4-2|TRBJ2-7
ASSSRDFSYEQY
>TRBV5-1|TRBJ1-2
ASSERTGVNYGYT
>TRBV6-1|TRBJ1-3
ASSDRRGNTIY
>TRBV1|TRBJ2-7
TSSQLPGQGSHEQY
>TRBV30|TRBJ2-3
AWSVWGGHSSSTDTQY
>TRBV25-1|TRBJ2-1
ASSSTGAGRKF
>TRBV28|TRBJ2-7
ASRVAGQRTSEQY
>TRBV7-6|TRBJ2-4
ASSLDRGDIQY
>TRBV6-5|TRBJ2-1
ASSSRLAGANEQF
>TRBV10-2|TRBJ2-7
ASSESTNYEQY
>TRBV6-1|TRBJ2-5
ASSGWGQGAKETQY